This TCR beta chain was found in a study of PD-1 blockade in classical Hodgkin lymphoma (dated by TCRdb to about 2020). General notes on the study: Nivolumab dosing was 3 mg/kg intravenously every 2 weeks, continuing until either disease progression or unacceptable toxicity. The study used TCR beta sequencing and CyTOF to define a peripheral blood immune signature of response to PD-1 blockade in classical Hodgkin lymphoma. The paper as a whole reports these results and caveats: The study was limited to a single clinical trial cohort, and causes of repertoire differences, possibly disease activity or prior therapy, remained undefined. Newly diagnosed patients were reported to have lower baseline TCR diversity than healthy donors, and relapsed/refractory patients were reported to have lower baseline TCR diversity still. Diversity was lower in patients who began nivolumab less than 1 year after ASCT, so these patients were left out of later analyses to avoid confounding by immune reconstitution. A significant rise by C4D1 was seen in CD4+ but not CD8+ TCR diversity (p=0.0027 vs p=0.16), with the rise being most apparent in complete responders (p=0.02). Trial patients with a complete response had baseline diversity similar to that of newly diagnosed patients, while partial responders and progressors had significantly lower diversity.

The Qiagen DNeasy kit was used to extract genomic DNA both from unsorted PBMCs and from the negatively selected CD4+ and CD8+ fractions. TCR beta CDR3 regions were amplified by immunoSEQ multiplex PCR using primers annealing to V and J segments. Amplification bias was minimized using a synthetic immune receptor repertoire, and residual bias was removed computationally after sequencing. Regarding the original processing steps: Custom Python scripts were used to quantify repertoire diversity as the Shannon entropy index. The unsorted, CD4+ and CD8+ repertoires were each analyzed separately, with the exception of combined analyses, where CD4+ and CD8+ sequences were merged in silico. A clone was considered expanded if an increase in frequency of at least 2-fold after treatment relative to C1D1 was found, and a pseudocount of 0.5 was applied to clones undetected at baseline. Singleton clones were defined as clones with 0 or 1 copy at C1D1, and non-singleton clones were defined as clones with 2 or more copies. By matching protein sequences in sorted samples from the same patient, clones expanded in unsorted samples were annotated as CD4+, CD8+ or unknown. Wilcoxon tests on paired samples were used to test diversity changes from C1D1 to C4D1. Imported from immuneACCESS, the table was reduced by TCRdb to in-frame sequences with V and J called. These copies leave out some clones; in studies compared against another copy, an unresolved V gene accounts for under half, and the cause of the remainder is not known. V, J and clone size derive from that table, while D and trimming were established from the DNA sequence. In all, the sample holds fewer than 45,000 clones, and around 64% of those were seen once. 2.5% to 3.5% of the sample is taken by the ten largest.

Sample time point, as interpreted from the label and publication: cycle 4 day 1 (C4D1), after 6 weeks of nivolumab. All trial patients had relapsed after autologous stem cell transplantation, with cohorts A, B and C differing in prior brentuximab vedotin exposure. A total of under 70 patients with relapsed/refractory classical Hodgkin lymphoma made up the trial cohort, and each patient's best overall response was complete response, partial response or progressive disease. In the multi-cohort phase II CheckMate 205 trial, trial patients received single-agent nivolumab. Best overall response was determined by an independent review committee according to the 2007 International Working Group response criteria. Trial PBMCs were collected just before the start of nivolumab (C1D1) and during therapy at cycle 2 day 1 and cycle 4 day 1. Peripheral blood was collected in 8 mL Vacutainer Cell Preparation Tubes, from which PBMCs were isolated by centrifugation and then cryopreserved.

As regards this clone: The antigen it binds to is not known. Base qualities are missing; no much larger clone stands one base away.

The CDR3 has 16 amino acids, counting the end cysteine and phenylalanine. Of all the DNA, just the CDR3 is kept, 48 bases in frame from base 1. Trimming removed 1 base from V and 7 bases from J; the gene matches leave 8 bases unexplained. This receptor was identified in a human donor with classical Hodgkin lymphoma. The sequenced sample was peripheral blood mononuclear cells (PBMCs), obtained before the fourth cycle of nivolumab. The sequence is built from TRBV23-1 and TRBJ1-4, and 8 junction bases match TRBD1. TRBV23-1 is labeled an ORF, and its function is uncertain. DNA sequence: TGCGCCAGCAGTCAATTGAAGGACAGGGAATGTGAAAAACTGTTTTTT. Protein translation: CASSQLKDRECEKLFF.